This is a list of T cell receptor beta chains from one sample in a study of PD-L1 blockade in urothelial cancer. TCRdb's copy holds only in-frame clones and misses some; the assay was immunoSEQ multiplex PCR. Of 20,000 to 25,000 clones listed, more than 65% are singletons. Sequenced here: PBMCs, sampled around atezolizumab (anti-PD-L1) treatment. The receptors derive from a man between 65 and 85 years old with urothelial cancer. The CDR3 runs from the conserved cysteine through the conserved F or W. Fields, in order: D gene, V gene, J gene, CDR3 protein, CDR3 DNA. D genes are given only for firm matches.

TRBD1	TRBV30	TRBJ1-3	CAWSGGGATGNTIYF	TGTGCCTGGAGTGGAGGGGGCGCGACTGGAAACACCATATATTTT
TRBD1	TRBV7-7	TRBJ1-1	CASSLLQGTEAFF	TGTGCCAGCAGCTTACTACAGGGGACTGAAGCTTTCTTT
NA	TRBV27	TRBJ2-7	CASKLQGHYEQYF	TGTGCCAGCAAGTTGCAGGGGCATTACGAGCAGTACTTC
TRBD1	TRBV5-6	TRBJ1-2	CASSFSGTVKNYGYTF	TGTGCCAGCAGCTTTTCAGGGACAGTCAAGAATTATGGCTACACCTTC
TRBD2	TRBV4-2	TRBJ2-1	CASSQPPGTSGNEQFF	TGTGCCAGCAGCCAACCTCCCGGGACTAGCGGCAATGAGCAGTTCTTC
TRBD2	TRBV7-2	TRBJ2-5	CASSLAGRAEETQYF	TGTGCCAGCAGCTTAGCCGGGAGGGCCGAAGAGACCCAGTACTTC
TRBD1	TRBV2	TRBJ2-7	CASSADRAREQYF	TGTGCCAGCAGCGCTGACAGGGCTCGCGAGCAGTACTTC
NA	TRBV19	TRBJ1-1	CATSPTVNTEAFF	TGTGCCACCTCGCCGACAGTTAACACTGAAGCTTTCTTT
NA	TRBV28	TRBJ2-7	CASSTRGRAANEQYF	TGTGCCAGCAGTACCCGTGGCAGGGCTGCCAACGAGCAGTACTTC
TRBD2	TRBV7-9	TRBJ2-1	CASSFWAGGPNNEQFF	TGTGCCAGCAGCTTCTGGGCGGGAGGGCCGAACAATGAGCAGTTCTTC
TRBD1	TRBV5-1	TRBJ1-1	CASSSGTGTGTEAFF	TGCGCCAGCAGCTCGGGAACTGGGACAGGGACTGAAGCTTTCTTT